These 23 T cell receptor beta chains share one sample of origin, sequenced in a study of T cells in Graves' hyperthyroidism and ophthalmopathy. The investigators amplified TCR beta CDR3 regions from RNA transcripts. Initially, a first-round RT-PCR of the TCR CDR3 employed the HTBI primer set. TCRdb called the multiplex PCR reads again in MiXCR, with one record for every CDR3 protein. The repertoire includes approximately 330,000 distinct CDR3 sequences, 18% of them detected once, and roughly 49% sits in the top ten. Sequences were obtained from blood. These receptors all come from a woman between 45 and 60 years old with Graves' hyperthyroidism.

J is TRBJ1-2 and V is TRBV20-1; D possibly corresponds to TRBD1 (5 bases). CDR3 length: 16 amino acids. The V gene's germline CDR1 is DFQATT and CDR2 SNEGSKA (reference sequence). V was cut by 5 bases and J by 0 bases, with 19 bases left in between. This CDR3 reads CSAEDWEGLANYGYTF. As DNA, the CDR3 is TGCAGTGCTGAGGATTGGGAGGGGTTAGCTAACTATGGCTACACCTTC.

This clonotype was seen just once. The germline gene is not matched at one end of the junction; a read error may be the cause. V and J are TRBV7-7 and TRBJ2-6; unclear D gene. This CDR3 has 13 amino acids. Germline V gene sequence: CDR1 SSHAT, CDR2 FNYEAQ (reference sequence). The CDR3 DNA sequence: TGTGCTAGCAGCTTCTACGGGGCCAACGTCCTGACTTTC. It specifies CASSFYGANVLTF.

This clonotype was recorded many times. The rearrangement links TRBV4-2 to TRBJ2-5, with D possibly matching TRBD2 (5 bases). Trimming shortened V by 1 base and J by 5 bases, and 14 bases separated the two germline ends. Germline loops: CDR1 LGHNA, CDR2 YNFKEQ. The CDR3 is 15 amino acids. In DNA, the CDR3 is TGTGCCAGCAGCCAAGGACCGGCCGCGGGCGAGACCCAGTACTTC. Translated: CASSQGPAAGETQYF.

This clonotype was picked up a small number of times. CDR3 amino acids: CASSESAGGAWAFF. The DNA for the CDR3 is TGTGCCAGCAGTGAGTCGGCGGGGGGCGCGTGGGCTTTCTTT. The chain employs TRBV25-1 and TRBJ1-1, with D maybe TRBD1 (6 bases). The CDR3 has 14 residues. Germline CDR1 MGHDK, CDR2 SYGVNS. Trimming pared 3 bases from V and 11 bases from J, leaving 19 bases between.

This clonotype occurred many times. This chain links TRBV20-1 with TRBJ2-1, with 8 bases aligning to TRBD2. Trimming cost V 1 base and J 4 bases; bases outside gene matches: 6. The CDR3 is made up of 15 amino acids. Germline V gives CDR1 DFQATT, CDR2 SNEGSKA (reference sequence). Written as DNA, the CDR3 is TGCAGTGCTAGAGTGGGGGGCGGGAGGTACAATGAGCAGTTCTTC. This sequence encodes CSARVGGGRYNEQFF.

The sample holds many counts of this clonotype. The V and J genes are TRBV4-1 and TRBJ2-5; 9 bases map to TRBD1. The ends lost 2 bases at V and 3 bases at J; junction bases unmatched: 4. Germline CDR1 is MGHRA and CDR2 is YSYEKL. The CDR3 has 15 residues. The DNA for the CDR3 is TGCGCCAGCAGCCAACCGGGACAGGGAAAAGAGACCCAGTACTTC. Residues: CASSQPGQGKETQYF.

This clonotype has ten or more counts. The chain uses TRBV7-3 and TRBJ2-7; D perhaps matches TRBD2 (5 bases). V shed 5 bases and J shed 1 base, with 9 bases lying between them. CDR1 SGHTA and CDR2 FQGTGA come from the germline V gene. CDR3 length: 13 residues. The CDR3 region has the DNA TGTGCCAGCAGCGGGAGTGGGTCCTACGAGCAGTACTTC. Residues: CASSGSGSYEQYF.

V is TRBV6-1 and J is TRBJ1-3; 8 positions agree with TRBD1. The CDR3 consists of 16 residues. V dropped 2 bases and J dropped 0; count of bases not matched to a gene: 3. Germline V gene data show CDR1 as MNHNS and CDR2 as SASEGT. Written as DNA, the CDR3 is TGTGCCAGCAGTGAATGGGGGACAGGCTCTGGAAACACCATATATTTT. Protein sequence: CASSEWGTGSGNTIYF.

This clonotype was seen repeatedly, ten times or more. This rearrangement joins TRBV20-1 to TRBJ2-7, with D uncertain. CDR3 size: 13 residues. V was cut by 4 bases and J by 0 bases, with 10 bases left in between. Germline V gives CDR1 DFQATT, CDR2 SNEGSKA (reference sequence). CDR3 sequence: CSAKGTHSYEQYF. The CDR3, as DNA: TGCAGTGCTAAGGGAACCCACTCCTACGAGCAGTACTTC.

For this clonotype: A much larger clone differs from this one at a single base, so this may be a read error. No conserved phenylalanine or tryptophan ends this CDR3, so it is likely a read error. The chain couples TRBV30 to TRBJ2-5; tentative D call: TRBD1 (6 bases). V was pared by 5 bases and J by 7 bases, with 17 bases between. The CDR3 is 13 amino acids. The germline gives CDR1 GTSNPN, CDR2 SVGIG (reference sequence). The CDR3 loop reads CAWEDGRGGTQYL. For the CDR3, the DNA is TGTGCCTGGGAGGACGGACGAGGGGGGACCCAGTACCTC.

At least ten counts were recorded for this clonotype. The rearrangement joins TRBV2 to TRBJ2-7; D perhaps matches TRBD2 (5 bases). The V and J ends lost 4 bases and 4 bases respectively, with 14 bases between them. From germline, CDR1 is SNHLY and CDR2 FYNNEI. CDR3 length equals 14 residues. This CDR3 reads CASSGTGSGYEQYV. CDR3 DNA: TGTGCCAGCAGTGGGACGGGATCAGGATACGAGCAGTACGTC.

The V and J genes are TRBV13 and TRBJ2-7; D is possibly TRBD2 (7 bases). Deletions cut 5 bases from V and 3 bases from J, with 20 bases between. Germline CDR1 reads PRHDT; CDR2 reads FYEKMQ (reference sequence). CDR3 length: 16 residues. The CDR3 sequence is CASSARGEGGIYEQYV. CDR3 nucleotides: TGTGCCAGCAGCGCTAGGGGGGAGGGGGGAATCTACGAGCAGTACGTC.

The chain carries TRBV7-3 and TRBJ1-4; D remains ambiguous. The germline V gene encodes CDR1 SGHTA and CDR2 FQGTGA. V lost 0 bases and J lost 4, with 3 bases in between. This CDR3 is built from 13 residues. This CDR3 reads CASSLTVNEKLFF. The CDR3 nucleotides are TGTGCCAGCAGCTTAACAGTTAATGAAAAACTGTTTTTT.

This clonotype was detected only a few times. This rearrangement joins TRBV12-3 or TRBV12-4 to TRBJ1-6, with D hard to call. This CDR3 comprises 12 residues. The V and J ends lost 3 bases and 10 bases respectively, with 7 bases between them. The CDR3 bases are TGTGCCAGCAGTTTTGGAGAATCACCCCTCCACTTT. This sequence encodes CASSFGESPLHF.

This clonotype came up many times. The V and J genes are TRBV2 and TRBJ2-7; TRBD1 matches 8 bases. The germline gives CDR1 SNHLY, CDR2 FYNNEI. The CDR3 covers 15 residues. J was trimmed by 3 bases and V by 6 bases; bases with no gene match: 10. The DNA for the CDR3 is TGTGCCAGCAGAAACCTCCGGGACAGGATCTACGAGCAGTACTTC. It is translated as CASRNLRDRIYEQYF.

About this clonotype: A clone one base away is much larger, so this may be a read error. This rearrangement joins TRBV29-1 to TRBJ2-7, with 14 bases fitting TRBD2. The CDR3 covers 14 residues. The germline V gene has CDR1 SQVTM and CDR2 ANQGSEA. The CDR3 protein is CSVETSGRAIEQLF. DNA of the CDR3: TGCAGCGTAGAGACTAGCGGGAGGGCCATCGAGCAGCTCTTC.

As regards this clonotype: A much bigger clone sits one base away, suggesting this may be a read error. The chain combines TRBV11-2 with TRBJ2-2, with D possibly matching TRBD1 (5 bases). The V gene's germline CDR1 is SGHAT and CDR2 FQNNGV. The CDR3 consists of 15 residues. Here the CDR3 reads CAGSLGQGNTGELFF. CDR3 coding DNA: TGTGCCGGCAGCTTAGGTCAGGGGAACACCGGGGAGCTGTTTTTT.

This clonotype occurred a few times. The chain joins TRBV20-1 to TRBJ1-1, with 7 bases fitting TRBD1. The trim removed 3 bases at V and 0 bases at J, leaving 10 bases unmatched. The CDR3 totals 16 residues. Germline CDR1 and CDR2: DFQATT and SNEGSKA (reference sequence). DNA of the CDR3: TGCAGTGCTAGGGAGCTGGGACAGACCATGAACACTGAAGCTTTCTTT. This encodes CSARELGQTMNTEAFF.

This clonotype was counted many times. The chain couples TRBV5-6 to TRBJ1-2; the match to TRBD1 covers 8 bases. Germline V gene data show CDR1 as SGHDT and CDR2 as YYEEEE. V lost 4 bases to trimming and J lost 5 bases; unmatched junction nucleotides: 7. This CDR3 comprises 14 residues. CDR3 nucleotide sequence: TGTGCCAGCAGCCAGATAACAGGGGGGTATGGCTACACCTTC. Protein product: CASSQITGGYGYTF.

The chain couples TRBV20-1 to TRBJ1-1, with D perhaps TRBD1 (6 bases). This CDR3 region has 12 residues. V gave up 1 base and J gave up 7 bases, with 10 bases separating them. Germline CDR1 DFQATT, CDR2 SNEGSKA (reference sequence). This CDR3 reads CSARADRNEAFF. The CDR3 DNA sequence: TGCAGTGCTAGAGCGGACAGAAATGAAGCTTTCTTT.

This clonotype was seen a handful of times. CDR3 loop: CASRDRDSQETQYF. CDR3 bases: TGTGCCAGCAGGGACCGGGACAGCCAAGAGACCCAGTACTTC. V gene TRBV7-9 combines with J gene TRBJ2-5, with 7 positions matching TRBD1. Trimming removed 6 bases from V and 1 base from J; junction bases left unmatched: 5. Germline CDR1 SEHNR, CDR2 FQNEAQ (reference sequence). There are 14 residues in the CDR3.

Many counts were recorded for this clonotype. The V gene is TRBV6-1, the J gene TRBJ1-1, with 8 nucleotides matching TRBD1. V dropped 7 bases and J dropped 3; count of bases not matched to a gene: 7. CDR1 and CDR2 (germline): MNHNS, SASEGT. The CDR3 runs to 14 residues. CDR3: CASKNRQGYTEAFF. CDR3 nucleotide sequence: TGTGCCAGCAAAAACCGACAGGGGTACACTGAAGCTTTCTTT.

This clonotype was detected a few times. A read error may explain this, as a much larger clone is one base away. This chain uses TRBV2 with TRBJ1-1; 10 bases are a match to TRBD1. CDR1 SNHLY and CDR2 FYNNEI come from the germline V gene. V gave up 10 bases and J gave up 3 bases; unmatched junction bases: 11. This CDR3 spans 15 amino acids. In nucleotides, the CDR3 is TGTGCCAACAGCTGGAGGACAGGGGGAGACACTGAAGCTTTCTTT. Amino acids: CANSWRTGGDTEAFF.